The rows below give T cell receptor beta chains drawn from one sample of a study of shared clonotypes between healthy human individuals. Assay used: immunoSEQ multiplex PCR; TCRdb lists only in-frame clones, some missing. The sample shows 760,000 or so clones, roughly 96% of them seen only once. Material: naive CD8+ T cells sorted from blood. Every receptor here comes from a young man in good health. The CDR3 runs from the conserved cysteine through the conserved F or W. The D gene is left open where the match is weak. Clone size appears in some rows only: once, few, many, or a class for an expanded clone.

TRBV12-2	-	-	TRBJ2-7	CASRPADSRSYEQYF	TGTGCAAGTCGCCCTGCGGACTCCCGCTCCTACGAGCAGTACTTC
TRBV15	-	-	TRBJ2-1	CATSWGISYNEQFF	TGTGCCACCAGCTGGGGAATATCGTACAATGAGCAGTTCTTC
TRBV28	-	TRBD1	TRBJ1-5	CASSLRQGLFQPQHF	TGTGCCAGCAGTTTAAGACAGGGTCTGTTCCAGCCCCAGCATTTT
TRBV19	-	-	TRBJ1-2	CASTPSRGNYGYTF	TGTGCCAGTACCCCCTCCCGGGGGAACTATGGCTACACCTTC
TRBV7-9	-	TRBD2	TRBJ2-1	CASSLEPGRGWNEQFF	TGTGCCAGCAGCTTAGAACCCGGGAGGGGTTGGAATGAGCAGTTCTTC
TRBV7-8	-	TRBD2	TRBJ2-7	CASSPRLAGGPGTYEQYF	TGTGCCAGCAGCCCAAGACTAGCGGGAGGGCCAGGAACCTACGAGCAGTACTTC
TRBV7-6	-	TRBD1	TRBJ2-7	CASSLERQGLSSYEQYF	TGTGCCAGCAGCTTAGAACGACAGGGGTTAAGCTCCTACGAGCAGTACTTC
TRBV7-6	-	TRBD2	TRBJ2-3	CASRASSGSFTDTQYF	TGTGCCAGCAGGGCGTCTAGCGGGAGCTTTACAGATACGCAGTATTTT
TRBV7-9	few	-	TRBJ1-1	CASSLEDVTEAFF	TGTGCCAGCAGCTTAGAGGATGTAACTGAAGCTTTCTTT
TRBV4-1	-	TRBD1	TRBJ2-3	CASSLPGQGTDTQYF	TGCGCCAGCAGCCTACCGGGACAGGGAACAGATACGCAGTATTTT
TRBV7-8	once	-	TRBJ2-7	CASTPGSSYEQYF	TGTGCCAGCACCCCAGGGTCGTCCTACGAGCAGTACTTC
TRBV5-5	-	TRBD1	TRBJ1-2	CASSRDWTGSSSNYGYTF	TGTGCCAGCAGCCGGGATTGGACAGGGTCCTCTTCTAACTATGGCTACACCTTC
TRBV27	few	-	TRBJ1-1	CASRNRGNTEAFF	TGTGCCAGCAGAAACCGGGGTAACACTGAAGCTTTCTTT
TRBV4-3	-	-	TRBJ1-2	CASSQARRAPRHGYTF	TGCGCCAGCAGCCAAGCAAGGAGGGCCCCTCGGCATGGCTACACCTTC